This is a list of T cell receptor beta chains from one sample in a study of blood T cells in healthy people across ages. TCRdb re-called the 5' RACE reads through MiXCR, storing one row per CDR3 protein. The data contain 1.5 million to 2 million distinct CDR3 sequences, about 28% of them singletons. The specimen sequenced was blood. The source is a young woman in good health. The CDR3 runs from the conserved cysteine through the conserved F or W. The D gene is left open where the match is weak. Not every row has a clone size; where given, it reads once, few, many or a size class.

cdr3_aa,cdr3_nt,clone_size,j_call,d_call,v_call
CASSMRGLLETQYF,TGTGCCAGCAGCATGAGGGGGTTGTTGGAGACCCAGTACTTC,.,TRBJ2-5,.,TRBV12-3/TRBV12-4
CASSLRGQGFPQAGYTF,TGTGCCAGCAGCTTAAGAGGACAGGGTTTCCCTCAGGCTGGCTACACCTTC,.,TRBJ1-2,TRBD1,TRBV7-2
CASSPRRAARATQYF,TGTGCCAGCAGCCCGCGACGGGCAGCCCGGGCTACGCAGTATTTT,few,TRBJ2-3,.,TRBV7-2
CVSSFHERTGTQETQYF,TGTGTCAGCAGCTTTCACGAAAGGACAGGGACCCAAGAGACCCAGTACTTC,.,TRBJ2-5,TRBD1,TRBV5-5
CASSKRSGTSGPYEQYF,TGTGCCAGCAGCAAGCGCTCCGGGACTAGCGGTCCCTACGAGCAGTACTTC,.,TRBJ2-7,TRBD2,TRBV7-2
CATIRGTGTTPDNEQFF,TGTGCCACCATTCGGGGTACCGGGACCACCCCCGACAATGAGCAGTTCTTC,few,TRBJ2-1,.,TRBV2
CASSPGGLAAPGELFF,TGCGCCAGCAGCCCGGGGGGACTAGCGGCACCCGGGGAGCTGTTTTTT,.,TRBJ2-2,TRBD2,TRBV5-1
CASSPGLKIGNEQFF,TGTGCCAGCAGCCCCGGGCTTAAAATCGGCAATGAGCAGTTCTTC,many,TRBJ2-1,.,TRBV7-9
CASSQVRSARGYEQFF,TGTGCCAGCAGCCAAGTCAGGTCGGCCAGGGGCTACGAGCAGTTCTTC,.,TRBJ2-1,.,TRBV3-1
CASSPSGIEQYF,TGTGCCAGCAGCCCGTCCGGTATCGAGCAGTACTTC,few,TRBJ2-7,.,TRBV7-6
CASSTVPGATEAFF,TGTGCCAGCAGCACGGTTCCTGGGGCGACTGAAGCTTTCTTT,.,TRBJ1-1,.,TRBV7-2
CASSLQLGGTDTQYF,TGCGCCAGCAGCTTGCAGCTAGGTGGCACAGATACGCAGTATTTT,few,TRBJ2-3,.,TRBV5-1